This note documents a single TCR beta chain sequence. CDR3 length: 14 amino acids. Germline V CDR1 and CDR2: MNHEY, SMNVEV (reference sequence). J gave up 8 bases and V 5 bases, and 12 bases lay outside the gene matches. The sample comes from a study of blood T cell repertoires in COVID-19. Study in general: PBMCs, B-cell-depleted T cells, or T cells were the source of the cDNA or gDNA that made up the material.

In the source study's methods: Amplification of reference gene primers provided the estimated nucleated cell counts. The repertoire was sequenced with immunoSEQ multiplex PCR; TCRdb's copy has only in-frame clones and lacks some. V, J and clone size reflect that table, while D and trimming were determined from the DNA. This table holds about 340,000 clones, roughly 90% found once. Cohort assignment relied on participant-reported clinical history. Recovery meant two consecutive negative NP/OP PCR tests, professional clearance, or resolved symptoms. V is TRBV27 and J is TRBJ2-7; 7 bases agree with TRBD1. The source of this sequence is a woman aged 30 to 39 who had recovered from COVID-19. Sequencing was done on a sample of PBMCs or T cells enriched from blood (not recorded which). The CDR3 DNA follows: TGTGCCAGCAGTCCCGGCGACAGGGAGTGGAAGCAGTACTTC. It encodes CASSPGDREWKQYF.